The present TCR beta chain was sequenced within a study of blood T cell repertoires in COVID-19. TCRdb keeps only in-frame clones here, not all; method: immunoSEQ multiplex PCR. The sample lists about 140,000 clones, roughly 79% occurring once. Germline loops: CDR1 SGHDN, CDR2 FVKESK. This CDR3 is 12 amino acids long. V lost 6 bases to trimming and J lost 0 bases, with 5 bases between them. The gene calls are TRBV14 and TRBJ1-2; D uncertain. Sequenced material: peripheral blood. The receptor's source is a woman aged 55 to 70 with active or convalescent COVID-19. The CDR3 bases are TGTGCCAGCAGTGGAGCTAACTATGGCTACACCTTC. It yields the protein CASSGANYGYTF.